This T cell receptor (beta chain) emerged from a study of identical twins. Notes on the study in general: Out-of-frame beta chain sequences displayed weaker excess sharing between twins. Monozygotic twins shared more out-of-frame TCR alpha than recombination models predicted. Conclusions came from cross-sectional statistical analysis, not from following the same donors.

Template switching added a universal primer site; cDNA carried unique molecular identifiers. TCRdb reanalysed the 5' RACE reads using MiXCR and keeps one entry per CDR3 protein. The sample consists of 200,000 to 300,000 distinct CDR3 sequences, roughly 13% of them appearing once. As regards this clonotype: Its antigen is currently unknown.

Looked up from germline, CDR1 is SGHRS and CDR2 is YFSETQ. The CDR3 runs 14 residues. V was pared by 0 bases and J by 5 bases, with 11 bases between. These same data were also listed under a study on yellow fever vaccine responses in identical twins.

This chain links TRBV5-1 with TRBJ2-5, with no clear D. The specimen sequenced was memory (CD45RO+) T cells sorted from blood. This TCR was recovered from a woman in her late teens or twenties in good health. The CDR3 region has the DNA TGCGCCAGCAGCTTGGTCTGGGGTTCGGAGACCCAGTACTTC. As protein: CASSLVWGSETQYF. Variable domain in full (rest from reference TRBV5-1 and TRBJ2-5): KAGVTQTPRYLIKTRGQQVTLSCSPISGHRSVSWYQQTPGQGLQFLFEYFSETQRNKGNFPGRFSGRQFSNSRSEMNVSTLELGDSALYLCASSLVWGSETQYFGPGTRLLVL.